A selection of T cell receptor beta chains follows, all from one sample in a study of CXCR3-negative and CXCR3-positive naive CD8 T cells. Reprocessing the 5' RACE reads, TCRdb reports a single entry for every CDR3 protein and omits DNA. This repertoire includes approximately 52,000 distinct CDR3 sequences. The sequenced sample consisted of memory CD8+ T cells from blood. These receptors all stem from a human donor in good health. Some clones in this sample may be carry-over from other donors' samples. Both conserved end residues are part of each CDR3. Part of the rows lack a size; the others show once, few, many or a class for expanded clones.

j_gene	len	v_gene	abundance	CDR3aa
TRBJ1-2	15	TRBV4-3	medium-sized	CASSQQMGESYGYTF
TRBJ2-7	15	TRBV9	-	CASSVGAGETYEQYF
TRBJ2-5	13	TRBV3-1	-	CASSHRTEETQYF
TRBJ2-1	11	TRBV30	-	CAWSVALEQFF
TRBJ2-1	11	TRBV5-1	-	CASSLGQGSFF
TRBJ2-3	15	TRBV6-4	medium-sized	CASSASGGATDTQYF
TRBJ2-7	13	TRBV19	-	CASSSSATYEQYF
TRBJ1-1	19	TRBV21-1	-	CASSRVRGRGLGVNTEAFF
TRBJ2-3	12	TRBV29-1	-	CSVPQGTDTQYF
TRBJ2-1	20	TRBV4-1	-	CASRSRAGTSGTSSYNEQFF
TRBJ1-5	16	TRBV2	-	CATSRGLGNSNQPQHF
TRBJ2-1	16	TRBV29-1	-	CSVEGGLAGADNEQFF
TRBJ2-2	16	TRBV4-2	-	CASSPTGTGGAGELFF
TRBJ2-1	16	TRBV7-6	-	CASSQRDREGYNEQFF
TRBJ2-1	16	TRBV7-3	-	CASSPYSGRSLNEQFF
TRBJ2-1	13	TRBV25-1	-	CASTGWREGEQFF
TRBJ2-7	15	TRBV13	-	CASSFAGDSRYEQYF
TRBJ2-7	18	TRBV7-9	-	CASSFDRDRGPSSYEQYF
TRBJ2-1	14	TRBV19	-	CASSSRQGYNEQFF
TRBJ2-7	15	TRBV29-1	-	CSVETPDGRPYEQYF
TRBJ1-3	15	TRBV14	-	CASSPGTALRNTIYF
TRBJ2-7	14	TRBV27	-	CASSLASGAYEQYF
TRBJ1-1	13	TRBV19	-	CASSATESTEAFF
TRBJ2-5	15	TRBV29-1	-	CSVVLPVQYQETQYF
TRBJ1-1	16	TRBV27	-	CASSSPRGPSNTEAFF
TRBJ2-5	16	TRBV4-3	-	CASSQGGAGTQETQYF
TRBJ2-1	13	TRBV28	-	CASSFLPYNEQFF
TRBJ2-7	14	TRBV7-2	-	CASSSPGLSYEQYF
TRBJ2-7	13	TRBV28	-	CASSLTGRYEQYF
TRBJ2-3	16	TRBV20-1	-	CSARDLTSGGSDTQYF
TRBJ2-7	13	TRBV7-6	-	CASSLARGGEQYF
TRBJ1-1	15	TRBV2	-	CASSEPRDLNTEAFF
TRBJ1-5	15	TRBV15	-	CATSIRAYSNQPQHF
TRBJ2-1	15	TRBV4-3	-	CASSQDRVGSDEQFF
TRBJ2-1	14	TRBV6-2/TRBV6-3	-	CASAGLGSYNEQFF
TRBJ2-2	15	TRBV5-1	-	CASSLLQEAIGELFF
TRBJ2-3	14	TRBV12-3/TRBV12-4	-	CASSPAMERDTQYF
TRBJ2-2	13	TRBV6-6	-	CASGNKGTGELFF
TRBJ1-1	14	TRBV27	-	CASSFRGANTEAFF
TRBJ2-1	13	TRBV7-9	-	CASSLTGDSIENF
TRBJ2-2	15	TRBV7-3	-	CASSQTGGYTGELFF
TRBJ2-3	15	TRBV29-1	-	CSVEEGSLLSDTQYF
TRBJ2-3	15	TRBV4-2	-	CASSQVSGEADTQYF
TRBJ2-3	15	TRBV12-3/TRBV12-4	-	CASCKGPGVTDTQYF
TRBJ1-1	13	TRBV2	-	CASNRPENTEAFF
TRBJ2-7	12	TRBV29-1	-	CSVEQGAYEQYF
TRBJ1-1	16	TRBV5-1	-	CASSWTSGGVNTEAFF